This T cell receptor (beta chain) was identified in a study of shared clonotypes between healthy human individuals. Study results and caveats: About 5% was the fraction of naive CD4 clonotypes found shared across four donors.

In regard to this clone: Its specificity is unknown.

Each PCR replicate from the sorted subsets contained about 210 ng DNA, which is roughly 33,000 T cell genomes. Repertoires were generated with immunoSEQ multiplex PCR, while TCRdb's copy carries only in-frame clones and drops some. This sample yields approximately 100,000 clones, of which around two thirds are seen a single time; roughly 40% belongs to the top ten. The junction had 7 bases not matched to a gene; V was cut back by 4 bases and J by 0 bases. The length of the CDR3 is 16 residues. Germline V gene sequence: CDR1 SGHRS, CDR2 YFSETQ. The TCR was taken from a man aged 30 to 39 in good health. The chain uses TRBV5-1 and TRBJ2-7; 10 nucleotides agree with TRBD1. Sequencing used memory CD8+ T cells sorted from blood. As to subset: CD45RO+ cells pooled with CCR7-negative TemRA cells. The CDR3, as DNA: TGCGCCAGCAGCCGACAGGGGGCGGGATACTCCTACGAGCAGTACTTC. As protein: CASSRQGAGYSYEQYF.